Each of the 17 T cell receptor beta chains below was sequenced from the same sample in a study of cytomegalovirus exposure and HLA in healthy donors. This PCR relied on a set of 60 Vbeta primers and 13 Jbeta primers. Profiling relied on immunoSEQ multiplex PCR, and the TCRdb table lists in-frame clones only, not all of them. The sample carries under 200,000 clones, 75% to 90% recorded once. The sample consisted of PBMCs. These receptors came from a woman between 18 and 30 years old in good health and CMV-seronegative.

This chain links TRBV5-1 with TRBJ1-5, with a possible D match to TRBD1 (6 bases). In germline, CDR1 is SGHRS, CDR2 YFSETQ. V shed 0 bases and J shed 6 bases, with 13 bases lying between them. CDR3 size: 15 residues. The CDR3 region is CASSLAVGGTQPQHF. The CDR3 DNA reads TGCGCCAGCAGCTTGGCGGTTGGGGGCACTCAGCCCCAGCATTTT.

The rearrangement joins TRBV2 to TRBJ2-5; D ambiguous. The CDR3 is 11 residues long. Deletions cut 6 bases from V and 2 bases from J, with 4 bases between. Germline V lookup: CDR1 SNHLY, CDR2 FYNNEI. CDR3 nucleotides: TGTGCCAGCAGGTATCAAGAGACCCAGTACTTC. Translating gives CASRYQETQYF.

The chain has TRBV5-4 and TRBJ1-3; 7 bases map to TRBD1. The CDR3 totals 18 residues. The J segment lost 0 bases and the V segment lost 0 bases, leaving 9 bases of the junction unmatched. The germline CDR1 and CDR2 sequences are SGHNT and YYREEE (reference sequence). CDR3: CASSLDTGQMFSGNTIYF. The CDR3 nucleotides are TGTGCCAGCAGCTTGGATACGGGACAGATGTTCTCTGGAAACACCATATATTTT.

DNA for the CDR3: TGTGCCAGCGCCCGAACGGGGAGCGAAAAGCAGTACTTC. Translating it yields CASARTGSEKQYF. This chain connects TRBV7-9 to TRBJ2-5; a possible D gene is TRBD2 (5 bases). Deletions cut 8 bases from V and 11 bases from J, with 21 bases between. The CDR3 has 13 amino acids. Looked up from germline, CDR1 is SEHNR and CDR2 is FQNEAQ (reference sequence).

This rearrangement joins TRBV7-3 to TRBJ1-1; D remains unclear. The CDR3 is 13 residues long. V gave up 0 bases and J gave up 6 bases, with 8 bases separating them. Germline CDR1 SGHTA, CDR2 FQGTGA. CDR3 sequence (DNA): TGTGCCAGCAGCTTAACTGCGGCCGCTGAAGCTTTCTTT. Amino acid sequence: CASSLTAAAEAFF.

Written as DNA, the CDR3 is TGTGCCAGTAGTTTCCACGGGGACAGATCCATCGAGGGCTACACCTTC. The encoded protein is CASSFHGDRSIEGYTF. V gene TRBV19 combines with J gene TRBJ1-2; 7 nucleotides match TRBD1. CDR3 length equals 16 residues. J was trimmed by 8 bases and V by 5 bases; bases with no gene match: 17. Germline lookup yields CDR1 LNHDA and CDR2 SQIVND (reference sequence). The full variable domain, with the rest looked up from reference TRBV19 and TRBJ1-2, is DGGITQSPKYLFRKEGQNVTLSCEQNLNHDAMYWYRQDPGQGLRLIYYSQIVNDFQKGDIAEGYSVSREKKESFPLTVTSAQKNPTAFYLCASSFHGDRSIEGYTFGSGTRLTVV.

This chain joins TRBV29-1 and TRBJ2-1; 8 bases fit TRBD2. CDR1 and CDR2 (germline): SQVTM, ANQGSEA. The CDR3 consists of 13 residues. The junction had 9 bases not matched to a gene; V was cut back by 7 bases and J by 7 bases. CDR3 nucleotide sequence: TGCAGCGCTCTCGGGACTAGAAAGAATGAGCAGTTCTTC. Protein sequence: CSALGTRKNEQFF.

This rearrangement joins TRBV19 to TRBJ2-2, with 7 bases fitting TRBD1. Unmatched junction bases numbered 12, after V lost 10 bases and J lost 1 base. CDR1 LNHDA and CDR2 SQIVND come from the germline V gene (reference sequence). CDR3 length: 16 residues. CDR3 nucleotide sequence: TGTGCCACCAAACCATTGACAGGGAAGAACACCGGGGAGCTGTTTTTT. As protein: CATKPLTGKNTGELFF. Full variable domain (outside the CDR3, taken from reference TRBV19 and TRBJ2-2): DGGITQSPKYLFRKEGQNVTLSCEQNLNHDAMYWYRQDPGQGLRLIYYSQIVNDFQKGDIAEGYSVSREKKESFPLTVTSAQKNPTAFYLCATKPLTGKNTGELFFGEGSRLTVL.

This clone was counted between two and nine times. J is TRBJ1-1 and V is TRBV6-1, with D unclear. The CDR3 runs 10 residues. The V gene lost 7 bases and the J gene lost 3 bases, with 3 bases spanning the gap. Germline CDR1 and CDR2: MNHNS and SASEGT. Here the CDR3 DNA reads TGTGCCAGCACGTACACTGAAGCTTTCTTT. Amino acids: CASTYTEAFF.

J is TRBJ2-7 and V is TRBV27; D may be TRBD2 (6 bases). Germline loops: CDR1 MNHEY, CDR2 SMNVEV (reference sequence). V was cut by 3 bases and J by 0 bases, with 12 bases left in between. The CDR3 loop spans 15 amino acids. In DNA form, the CDR3 reads TGTGCCAGCAGTTTGGCCGGGAGAAGCTCCTACGAGCAGTACTTC. It yields the protein CASSLAGRSSYEQYF.

This rearrangement joins TRBV6-1 to TRBJ2-2; 8 bases align to TRBD2. The CDR3 loop spans 15 amino acids. V shed 6 bases, J shed 3 bases, and the junction held 6 bases outside the gene matches. Germline CDR1 MNHNS, CDR2 SASEGT. CDR3 bases: TGTGCCAGCAGAGGTAGCGGGGCCCACACCGGGGAGCTGTTTTTT. Amino acid sequence: CASRGSGAHTGELFF.

V usage is TRBV6-5 and J usage is TRBJ2-7; a possible D gene is TRBD2 (5 bases). Looked up from germline, CDR1 is MNHEY and CDR2 is SVGAGI. V was clipped by 6 bases and J by 0 bases, with 12 bases between them. CDR3 length: 14 residues. DNA for the CDR3: TGTGCCAGCAGCTCGGGGTTAAGCTCCTACGAGCAGTACTTC. It specifies CASSSGLSSYEQYF.

Only a few counts were recorded for this clone. The chain recombines TRBV19 with TRBJ2-3, with D possibly TRBD2 on 6 matching bases. CDR3 length equals 13 residues. Germline CDR1 reads LNHDA; CDR2 reads SQIVND (reference sequence). With 6 bases removed from V and 1 base from J, the gap between germline ends came to 8 bases. The CDR3 nucleotides read TGTGCCAGTAGATCTAGCGGCACAGATACGCAGTATTTT. This sequence encodes CASRSSGTDTQYF.

The CDR3 spells CASSSGLARHNEQFF. The CDR3 DNA sequence: TGTGCCAGCAGCTCCGGACTAGCGCGGCACAATGAGCAGTTCTTC. The gene calls are TRBV7-3 and TRBJ2-1; 9 nucleotides agree with TRBD2. There are 15 residues in the CDR3. Germline CDR1 SGHTA, CDR2 FQGTGA. V lost 4 bases and J lost 5; bases outside the gene matches: 6.

This sequence joins TRBV28 and TRBJ1-2; tentatively, D is TRBD1 (6 bases). The germline CDR1 and CDR2 sequences are MDHEN and SYDVKM. CDR3 length: 14 residues. V was clipped by 2 bases and J by 8 bases, with 15 bases between them. CDR3 in amino acids: CASSLSPGVGGYTF. CDR3 nucleotide sequence: TGTGCCAGCAGTTTAAGCCCAGGGGTGGGAGGCTACACCTTC.

This chain uses TRBV7-8 with TRBJ2-3; the D gene is possibly TRBD1 (5 bases). The CDR3 contains 12 residues. CDR1 is SGHVS, CDR2 FQNEAQ, per germline. Trimming cost V 7 bases and J 4 bases, with 9 bases left between them. CDR3 DNA: TGTGCCAGCACCAAGGGGCCAGATACGCAGTATTTT. Its protein product is CASTKGPDTQYF.

The genes are TRBV6-4 and TRBJ2-1; D might be TRBD2 (6 bases). Germline assignment: CDR1 MRHNA and CDR2 SNTAGT. The CDR3 has 18 residues. V dropped 4 bases and J dropped 4 bases, with 23 bases sitting between them. The CDR3 reads CASSGGEGAIQMYNEQFF. CDR3 DNA sequence: TGTGCCAGCAGTGGGGGGGAAGGGGCGATCCAAATGTACAATGAGCAGTTCTTC.